Below, one TCR beta chain is given with its context. Its matching antigen is unknown. Germline trimming cut 5 bases from V and 1 base from J; bases unmatched to any gene: 3. The CDR3 runs to 14 residues. The germline V gene encodes CDR1 SNHLY and CDR2 FYNNEI. This specimen belongs to a study of lymphopenia after photon versus proton radiotherapy. Some clones are missing from TCRdb's copy, which holds only in-frame ones; the method was immunoSEQ multiplex PCR. This table holds 43,000 or so clones, less than 90% found once. Study findings and constraints: Better survival with proton therapy was suggested as possible, not demonstrated. Photon-treated patients lost naive T cells and TCR diversity; proton-treated stayed stable. Post-nadir diversity loss with photons came from oligoclonal expansion, particularly CD8+ Temra cells.

The sequence came from a man aged 40-50 years with gastric cancer. Here the sequenced sample was peripheral blood, taken from a patient treated with photon-based radiotherapy. The gene calls are TRBV2 and TRBJ1-1, with TRBD1 identical over 8 bases. The CDR3, as DNA: TGTGCCAGCAGTTCACAGGGGGGGAACACTGAAGCTTTCTTT. This encodes CASSSQGGNTEAFF. Full variable domain (outside the CDR3, taken from reference TRBV2 and TRBJ1-1): EPEVTQTPSHQVTQMGQEVILRCVPISNHLYFYWYRQILGQKVEFLVSFYNNEISEKSEIFDDQFSVERPDGSNFTLKIRSTKLEDSAMYFCASSSQGGNTEAFFGQGTRLTVV.